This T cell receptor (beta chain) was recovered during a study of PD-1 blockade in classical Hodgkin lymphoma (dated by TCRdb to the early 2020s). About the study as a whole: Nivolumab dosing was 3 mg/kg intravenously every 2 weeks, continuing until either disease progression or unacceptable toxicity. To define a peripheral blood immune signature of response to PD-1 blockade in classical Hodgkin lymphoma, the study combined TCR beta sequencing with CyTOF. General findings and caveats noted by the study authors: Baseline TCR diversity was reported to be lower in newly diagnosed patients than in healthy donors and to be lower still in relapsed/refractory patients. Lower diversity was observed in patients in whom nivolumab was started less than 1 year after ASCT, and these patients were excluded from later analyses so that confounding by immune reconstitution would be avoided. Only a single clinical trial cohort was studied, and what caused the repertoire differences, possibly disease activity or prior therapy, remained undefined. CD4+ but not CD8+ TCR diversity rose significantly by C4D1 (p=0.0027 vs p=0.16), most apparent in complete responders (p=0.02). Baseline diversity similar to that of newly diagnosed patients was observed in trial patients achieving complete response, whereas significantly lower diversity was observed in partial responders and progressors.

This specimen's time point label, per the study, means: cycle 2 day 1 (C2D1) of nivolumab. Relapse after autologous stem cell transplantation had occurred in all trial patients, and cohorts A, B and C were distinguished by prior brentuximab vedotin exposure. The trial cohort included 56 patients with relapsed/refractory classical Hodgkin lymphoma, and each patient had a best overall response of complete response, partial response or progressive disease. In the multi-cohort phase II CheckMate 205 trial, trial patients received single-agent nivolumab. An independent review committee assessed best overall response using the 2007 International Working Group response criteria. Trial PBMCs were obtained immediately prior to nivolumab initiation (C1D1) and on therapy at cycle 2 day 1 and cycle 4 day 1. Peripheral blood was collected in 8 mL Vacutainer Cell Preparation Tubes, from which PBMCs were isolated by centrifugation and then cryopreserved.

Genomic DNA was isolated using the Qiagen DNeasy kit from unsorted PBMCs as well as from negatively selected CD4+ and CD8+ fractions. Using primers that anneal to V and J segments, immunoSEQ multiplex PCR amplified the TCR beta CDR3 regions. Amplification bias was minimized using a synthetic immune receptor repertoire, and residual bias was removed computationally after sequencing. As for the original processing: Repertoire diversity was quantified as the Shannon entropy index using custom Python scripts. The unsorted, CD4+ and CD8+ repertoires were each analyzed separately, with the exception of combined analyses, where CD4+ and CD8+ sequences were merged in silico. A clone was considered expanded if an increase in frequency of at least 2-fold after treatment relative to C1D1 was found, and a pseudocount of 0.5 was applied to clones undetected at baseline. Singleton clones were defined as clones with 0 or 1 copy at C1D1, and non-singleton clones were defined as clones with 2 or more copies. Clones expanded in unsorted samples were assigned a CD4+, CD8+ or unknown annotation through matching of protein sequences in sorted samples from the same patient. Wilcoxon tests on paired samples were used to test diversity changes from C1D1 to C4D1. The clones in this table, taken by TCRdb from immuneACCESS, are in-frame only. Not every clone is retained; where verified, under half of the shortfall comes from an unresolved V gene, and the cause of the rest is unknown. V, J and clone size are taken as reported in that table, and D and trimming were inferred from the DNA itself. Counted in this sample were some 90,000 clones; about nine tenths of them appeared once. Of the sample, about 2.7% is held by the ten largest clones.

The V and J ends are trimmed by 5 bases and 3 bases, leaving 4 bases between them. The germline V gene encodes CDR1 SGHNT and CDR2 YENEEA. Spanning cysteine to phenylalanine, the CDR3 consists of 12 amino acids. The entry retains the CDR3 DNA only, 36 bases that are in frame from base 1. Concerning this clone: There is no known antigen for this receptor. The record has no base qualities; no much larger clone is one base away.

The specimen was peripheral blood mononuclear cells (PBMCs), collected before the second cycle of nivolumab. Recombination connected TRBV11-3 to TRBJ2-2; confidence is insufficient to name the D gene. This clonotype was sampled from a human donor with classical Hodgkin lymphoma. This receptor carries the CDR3 CASSPYTGELFF. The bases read TGTGCCAGCAGCCCGTACACCGGGGAGCTGTTTTTT.